This entry features one TCR beta chain sequence. Its matching antigen is unknown. Germline V CDR1 and CDR2: SGDLS, YYNGEE. This CDR3 has 15 residues. Trimming removed 7 bases at V and 3 bases at J, with 16 bases between. The data belong to a study of tumor-infiltrating lymphocytes in localized non-small cell lung cancer. Study details: From each patient, both tumor and uninvolved lung, non-adjacent to tumor, were sampled. Study-level results: No T-cell fraction difference was seen between IM1 and IM2 tumors. TCRbeta sequencing showed higher T cell infiltration in tumors than uninvolved lung. Technical variation could not be separated from intratumor heterogeneity here.

Using immunoSEQ multiplex PCR, the repertoire was profiled, and TCRdb retains in-frame clones only, with some absent. The sample holds about 9,200 clones, about 62% seen once. Sample: uninvolved lung tissue not adjacent to the tumor. The V and J genes are TRBV9 and TRBJ2-2; D gene uncertain. The TCR originated in a human donor with non-small cell lung cancer. CDR3 DNA: TGTGCCAGCTCATTGGTCCCTCTAGACACCGGGGAGCTGTTTTTT. This sequence encodes CASSLVPLDTGELFF.